The next 4 T cell receptor beta chains were all read from a single sample in a study of shared clonotypes between healthy human individuals. Naive CD8 cells were CD45RO-negative, positively selected for CCR7, excluding terminally differentiated effector memory CD45RA+ cells. Here immunoSEQ multiplex PCR was the method, and the copy in TCRdb shows in-frame clones only, minus some. The sample yields 2 million to 2.5 million clones, 93% seen once. Sequencing was carried out using naive CD8+ T cells from PBMCs. The receptors stem from a man between 18 and 35 years old in good health. Some clones in this sample may be carry-over from other donors' samples.

The J gene is TRBJ1-5, the V gene TRBV28; 8 bases match TRBD1. Per the germline V gene, CDR1 is MDHEN and CDR2 is SYDVKM. The CDR3 totals 15 residues. V lost 2 bases and J lost 3; bases outside the gene matches: 3. The CDR3 bases are TGTGCCAGCAGTTTACAGGGGGCCCCCAATCAGCCCCAGCATTTT. As protein: CASSLQGAPNQPQHF.

The chain links TRBV7-8 to TRBJ1-2; TRBD1 matches 7 bases. Trimming took 4 bases from V and 7 from J; bases not matched to a gene: 9. Germline CDR1 reads SGHVS; CDR2 reads FQNEAQ. The CDR3 length is 14 residues. The chain's CDR3 is CASSSSTGLVGYTF. CDR3 nucleotides: TGTGCCAGCAGCTCATCGACAGGGTTGGTTGGCTACACCTTC.

The chain carries TRBV4-2 and TRBJ2-7; 11 nucleotides line up with TRBD2. The CDR3 totals 16 residues. Trimming cost V 2 bases and J 2 bases; bases outside gene matches: 5. Germline V gene sequence: CDR1 LGHNA, CDR2 YNFKEQ. The CDR3 DNA reads TGTGCCAGCAGCCAATTTGCGACTAGCGGGACCTACGAGCAGTACTTC. It codes for CASSQFATSGTYEQYF.

V is TRBV7-9 and J is TRBJ2-3; 11 bases are a match to TRBD1. Germline values: CDR1 SEHNR, CDR2 FQNEAQ (reference sequence). J was trimmed by 4 bases and V by 5 bases; bases with no gene match: 5. The CDR3 totals 15 residues. The CDR3 DNA is TGTGCCAGCAGCCCGGACAGGGGGCTGTCAGATACGCAGTATTTT. Translated: CASSPDRGLSDTQYF.